The 24 T cell receptor beta chains listed next were all sequenced from one sample in a study of blood T cell repertoires in COVID-19. The method was immunoSEQ multiplex PCR; TCRdb's version includes in-frame clones alone and lacks a portion of them. Among some 38,000 clones listed, under 90% were seen once. The sequenced sample consisted of peripheral blood. Source of these receptors: a man aged 55 to 69 with COVID-19, enrolled during active disease.

The V gene is TRBV30, the J gene TRBJ1-2; 7 nucleotides match TRBD1. This CDR3 comprises 13 residues. Germline V gives CDR1 GTSNPN, CDR2 SVGIG (reference sequence). CDR3 sequence: CARDRPANYGYTF. CDR3 DNA sequence: TGTGCTCGGGACAGACCCGCTAACTATGGCTACACCTTC.

This clone was seen only a few times. DNA for the CDR3: TGCAGCGTTGGCAGATCCTACGAGCAGTACTTC. Encoded protein: CSVGRSYEQYF. J is TRBJ2-7 and V is TRBV29-1; D gene ambiguous. Germline values: CDR1 SQVTM, CDR2 ANQGSEA. This CDR3 is built from 11 residues. Trimming stripped 4 bases from V and 1 base from J, with 5 bases between.

The chain couples TRBV25-1 to TRBJ2-7; 9 bases fit TRBD1. Germline V gene sequence: CDR1 MGHDK, CDR2 SYGVNS. The V segment lost 5 bases and the J segment 9 bases; nucleotides outside the gene matches: 8. The CDR3 totals 13 residues. CDR3 sequence: CASSKSGTGRQYF. The CDR3 region has the DNA TGTGCCAGCAGTAAGAGTGGGACAGGGAGGCAGTACTTC.

This rearrangement joins TRBV28 to TRBJ2-7, with D possibly TRBD1 on 6 matching bases. V was pared by 7 bases and J by 3 bases, with 19 bases between. This CDR3 is 15 amino acids long. Germline V CDR1 and CDR2: MDHEN, SYDVKM. DNA for the CDR3: TGTGCCAGCACCCAGGGGCAAACCGGAATCTACGAGCAGTACTTC. Encoded protein: CASTQGQTGIYEQYF.

This rearrangement joins TRBV10-2 to TRBJ1-1; TRBD1 aligns across 8 bases. The ends lost 6 bases at V and 1 base at J; junction bases unmatched: 4. From germline, CDR1 is WSHSY and CDR2 SAAADI. The CDR3 is 14 amino acids. CDR3 in DNA: TGCGCCAGCAGCCGTGGACAGGGGAACACTGAAGCTTTCTTT. Its protein product is CASSRGQGNTEAFF.

This chain links TRBV9 with TRBJ2-3, with D unresolved. Between the trimmed V and J ends, which lost 0 bases and 2 bases, there was a span of 4 bases. Germline V lookup: CDR1 SGDLS, CDR2 YYNGEE. The CDR3 covers 13 residues. The CDR3 DNA is TGTGCCAGCAGCGTAGGAGACACAGATACGCAGTATTTT. It is translated as CASSVGDTDTQYF.

This rearrangement joins TRBV5-3 to TRBJ2-5; D is undetermined. TRBV5-3 is noted as an ORF with a role that remains uncertain. The V gene lost 4 bases and the J gene lost 2 bases, with 9 bases spanning the gap. The CDR3 has 13 amino acids. The DNA of the CDR3 is TGTGCCAGAAGCCCACAGAAGCAAGAGACCCAGTACTTC. It specifies CARSPQKQETQYF.

The chain uses TRBV7-9 and TRBJ1-2, with a weak D call TRBD1 (5 bases). This CDR3 has 13 amino acids. Per germline, CDR1 SEHNR and CDR2 FQNEAQ (reference sequence). Trimming took off 3 bases at V and 8 bases at J, with 13 bases between the two ends. The CDR3 protein is CASSFDVGVGYTF. CDR3 nucleotide sequence: TGTGCCAGCAGCTTTGATGTAGGGGTCGGCTACACCTTC.

J is TRBJ2-1 and V is TRBV9; a possible D gene is TRBD2 (5 bases). With 4 bases removed from V and 8 bases from J, the gap between germline ends came to 13 bases. CDR3 size: 13 residues. Per germline, CDR1 SGDLS and CDR2 YYNGEE. This CDR3 is CASSPLAGDEQFF. The CDR3 nucleotides are TGTGCCAGCAGCCCCCTGGCGGGCGATGAGCAGTTCTTC.

The chain has TRBV14 and TRBJ1-2; D is unclear. This CDR3 is 17 amino acids long. Looked up from germline, CDR1 is SGHDN and CDR2 is FVKESK. Deletions cut 0 bases from V and 2 bases from J, with 16 bases between. The CDR3 region is CASSQDLGRESNYGYTF. The CDR3 DNA follows: TGTGCCAGCAGCCAAGATCTTGGTCGGGAGTCCAACTATGGCTACACCTTC.

This sequence joins TRBV5-1 and TRBJ2-7, with D tentatively TRBD1 (6 bases). Per germline, CDR1 SGHRS and CDR2 YFSETQ. Between the trimmed V and J ends, which lost 0 bases and 0 bases, there was a span of 13 bases. The CDR3 consists of 16 residues. CDR3 nucleotides: TGCGCCAGCAGCTTGGACGGGACAACAAGCTCCTACGAGCAGTACTTC. Translation gives CASSLDGTTSSYEQYF.

The V gene is TRBV4-1, the J gene TRBJ2-4; D gene unclear. Germline V lookup: CDR1 MGHRA, CDR2 YSYEKL. The CDR3 is 14 residues long. V was clipped by 3 bases and J by 6 bases, with 12 bases between them. The CDR3: CASSQLSRGNIQYF. The CDR3 DNA sequence: TGCGCCAGCAGCCAGTTAAGTCGAGGAAACATTCAGTACTTC.

V gene TRBV7-3 combines with J gene TRBJ2-1, with 11 bases aligning to TRBD2. V lost 5 bases and J lost 5; bases outside the gene matches: 8. CDR3 size: 16 residues. CDR1 SGHTA and CDR2 FQGTGA come from the germline V gene. CDR3 DNA sequence: TGTGCCAGCAGCAGATCCGGGACTAGCGGAAACAATGAGCAGTTCTTC. Protein: CASSRSGTSGNNEQFF.

The genes are TRBV30 and TRBJ1-2, with unresolved D. The CDR3 runs 11 residues. Germline lookup yields CDR1 GTSNPN and CDR2 SVGIG (reference sequence). With 6 bases removed from V and 2 bases from J, the gap between germline ends came to 7 bases. CDR3 region: CACSVNYGYTF. The CDR3 bases are TGTGCCTGCTCCGTAAACTATGGCTACACCTTC.

This clone was seen just once. V gene TRBV6-5 combines with J gene TRBJ1-4; TRBD1 aligns across 10 bases. This CDR3 has 16 residues. V gave up 4 bases and J gave up 5 bases; unmatched junction bases: 7. Germline V gene lookup returns CDR1 MNHEY and CDR2 SVGAGI. CDR3 region: CASSSVGGQGNEKLFF. In DNA, the CDR3 is TGTGCCAGCAGTTCTGTTGGGGGACAGGGGAATGAAAAACTGTTTTTT.

The CDR3, as DNA: TGCGCCAGCAGTGAGGGACGGCAGGGCTCGTACCAAGAGACCCAGTACTTC. Amino acids: CASSEGRQGSYQETQYF. The chain links TRBV10-1 to TRBJ2-5; TRBD1 is a possible D gene (5 bases). The CDR3 has 17 residues. Looked up from germline, CDR1 is WNHNN and CDR2 is SYGVQD (reference sequence). Trimming shortened V by 2 bases and J by 0 bases, and 16 bases separated the two germline ends.

The genes are TRBV3-1 (or the pseudogene TRBV3-2) and TRBJ1-2; 8 nucleotides align to TRBD1. The CDR3 extends over 15 amino acids. V shed 1 base and J 4 bases; nucleotides not matched to a gene: 5. Germline CDR1 and CDR2: LGHDT and YNNKEL (reference sequence). The CDR3 sequence is CASSQAGGVGYGYTF. Here the CDR3 DNA reads TGTGCCAGCAGCCAAGCAGGGGGCGTCGGCTATGGCTACACCTTC.

In its sample, this clone was seen once. The chain employs TRBV5-6 and TRBJ1-1; possibly TRBD1 for D (6 bases). The CDR3 is 13 residues long. V was cut by 4 bases and J by 5 bases, with 12 bases left in between. Looked up from germline, CDR1 is SGHDT and CDR2 is YYEEEE. The CDR3: CASSAQQGTEAFF. In DNA form, the CDR3 reads TGTGCCAGCAGCGCACAACAGGGAACTGAAGCTTTCTTT.

The chain recombines TRBV5-1 with TRBJ2-7, with a tentative D call TRBD1 (6 bases). The germline V gene encodes CDR1 SGHRS and CDR2 YFSETQ. The CDR3 is made up of 14 amino acids. Between the trimmed V and J ends, which lost 0 bases and 3 bases, there was a span of 10 bases. CDR3: CASSLAGTFYEQYF. The CDR3 coding sequence is TGCGCCAGCAGCTTGGCCGGGACATTCTACGAGCAGTACTTC.

The chain combines TRBV4-3 with TRBJ1-6, with a weak D call TRBD1 (5 bases). V dropped 0 bases and J dropped 8 bases, with 17 bases sitting between them. Germline lookup yields CDR1 LGHNA and CDR2 YSLEER. The CDR3 runs 17 residues. CDR3 protein: CASSQEVSRGQDSPLHF. The CDR3 DNA sequence: TGCGCCAGCAGCCAAGAGGTTAGTAGGGGTCAGGATTCACCCCTCCACTTT.

The J gene is TRBJ2-2, the V gene TRBV27; TRBD1 aligns across 9 bases. Germline assignment: CDR1 MNHEY and CDR2 SMNVEV (reference sequence). V was clipped by 6 bases and J by 3 bases; unmatched bases: 5. This CDR3 region has 15 residues. The CDR3 nucleotides are TGTGCCAGCAGAATAAGGACAGGGGACACCGGGGAGCTGTTTTTT. Encoded protein: CASRIRTGDTGELFF.

V is TRBV7-8 and J is TRBJ1-5; D uncertain. Looked up from germline, CDR1 is SGHVS and CDR2 is FQNEAQ. The CDR3 is 13 residues long. The V and J ends lost 5 bases and 6 bases respectively, with 11 bases between them. The DNA for the CDR3 is TGTGCCAGCAGCCCGCTTCGGGGTCAGCCCCAGCATTTT. Translation gives CASSPLRGQPQHF.

CDR3 sequence: CASSLGVGWGNTQYF. The CDR3 coding sequence is TGTGCCAGCAGCCTCGGGGTAGGCTGGGGAAATACGCAGTATTTT. The chain employs TRBV3-1 (or the pseudogene TRBV3-2) and TRBJ2-3; the D gene is possibly TRBD2 (5 bases). CDR1 and CDR2 (germline): LGHDT, YNNKEL (reference sequence). The CDR3 loop spans 15 amino acids. The ends were cut back, 4 bases at V and 7 bases at J, with 18 bases in the middle.

The genes are TRBV6-5 and TRBJ1-4, with 9 bases that match TRBD1. Germline V CDR1 and CDR2: MNHEY, SVGAGI. V lost 5 bases and J lost 7; bases outside the gene matches: 5. This CDR3 is 14 amino acids long. For the CDR3, the DNA is TGTGCCAGCAGTCCCGGGACAGGGCGTGAAAAACTGTTTTTT. Its translation: CASSPGTGREKLFF.